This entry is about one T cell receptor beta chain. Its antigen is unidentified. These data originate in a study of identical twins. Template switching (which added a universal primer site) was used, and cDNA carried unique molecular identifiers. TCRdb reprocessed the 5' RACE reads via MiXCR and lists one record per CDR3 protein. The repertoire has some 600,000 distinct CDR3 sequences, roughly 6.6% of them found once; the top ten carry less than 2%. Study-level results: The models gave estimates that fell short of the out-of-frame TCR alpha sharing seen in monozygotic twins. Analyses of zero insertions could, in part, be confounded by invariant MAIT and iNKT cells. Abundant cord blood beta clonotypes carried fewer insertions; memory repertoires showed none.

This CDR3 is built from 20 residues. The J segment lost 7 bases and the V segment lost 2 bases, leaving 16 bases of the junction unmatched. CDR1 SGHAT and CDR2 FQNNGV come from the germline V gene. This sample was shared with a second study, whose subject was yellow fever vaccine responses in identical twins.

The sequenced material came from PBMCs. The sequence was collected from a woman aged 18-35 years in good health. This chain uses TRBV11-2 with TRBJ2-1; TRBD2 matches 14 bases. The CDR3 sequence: CASSLWVGTSGSDWGNEQFF. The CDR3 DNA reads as TGTGCCAGCAGCTTATGGGTGGGGACTAGCGGGAGTGATTGGGGGAATGAGCAGTTCTTC.